This T cell receptor beta chain was recovered during a study of Ad26.COV2.S vaccination and SARS-CoV-2 variants. At the level of the study: Enrolled in COV1001, the donor was in the Ad26.COV2.S trial arm, which received the vaccine.

Only in-frame clones appear in the TCRdb table, and some are missing; sequencing was by immunoSEQ multiplex PCR. Counted here are approximately 240,000 clones, roughly 90% occurring once; the ten biggest clones make up roughly a tenth. The treatment: some 19 received Ad26.COV2.S at low or high dose, single or two shots; about 5 received placebo; per-sample allocation not given. The samples date from day 63 after the first vaccine or placebo injection. In Boston, an adult donor aged 18-55 years took part. The CDR3 is 16 residues long. Germline CDR1 LNHDA, CDR2 SQIVND (reference sequence). V shed 9 bases, J shed 2 bases, and the junction held 10 bases outside the gene matches.

The TCR sequence derives from a person between 18 and 60 years old who received the Ad26.COV2.S COVID-19 vaccine or a placebo. Sequences were derived from peripheral blood, sampled in a trial of Ad26.COV2.S vaccine versus placebo. The V gene is TRBV19, the J gene TRBJ2-2; TRBD1 matches at 9 bases. This CDR3 reads CASQARGQGNTGELFF. In DNA form, the CDR3 reads TGTGCCAGCCAAGCTCGGGGACAGGGAAACACCGGGGAGCTGTTTTTT.